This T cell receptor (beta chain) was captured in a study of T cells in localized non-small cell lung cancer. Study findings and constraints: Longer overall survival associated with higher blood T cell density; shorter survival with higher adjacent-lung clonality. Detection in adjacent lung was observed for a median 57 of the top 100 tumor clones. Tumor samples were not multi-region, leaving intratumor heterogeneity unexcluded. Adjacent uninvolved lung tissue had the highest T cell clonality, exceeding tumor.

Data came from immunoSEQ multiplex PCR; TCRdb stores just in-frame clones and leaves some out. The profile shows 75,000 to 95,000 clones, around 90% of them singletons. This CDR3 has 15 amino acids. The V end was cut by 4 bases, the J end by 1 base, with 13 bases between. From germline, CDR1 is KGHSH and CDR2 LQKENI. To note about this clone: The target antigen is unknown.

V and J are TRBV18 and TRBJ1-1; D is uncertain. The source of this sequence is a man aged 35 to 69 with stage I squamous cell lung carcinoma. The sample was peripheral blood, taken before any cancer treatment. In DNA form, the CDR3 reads TGTGCCAGCTCACGTTGGCAGGAGCCGAACACTGAAGCTTTCTTT. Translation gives CASSRWQEPNTEAFF.